This TCR beta chain was documented in a study of blood T cell repertoires in COVID-19. Whole-study context: The origin of the acute and convalescent COVID-19 samples was the United States, Italy and Spain.

Generated by immunoSEQ multiplex PCR, the TCRdb table keeps only in-frame clones and is missing some. There are around 63,000 clones in the sample; almost 85% occur only once, and around 16% lies in the top ten. While infection was still active, Seattle patients were enrolled and then followed longitudinally. V gave up 4 bases and J gave up 7 bases; unmatched junction bases: 3. CDR1 is SGHTA and CDR2 is FQGTGA in the germline V gene. The CDR3 sequence is 15 residues long. The V and J genes are TRBV7-3 and TRBJ2-1, with 14 bases matching TRBD2. The clonotype comes from a man in his 60s with COVID-19, enrolled during active disease. Sample: peripheral blood. The CDR3 loop reads CASSSGTSGRNEQFF. The CDR3 DNA sequence: TGTGCCAGCAGCTCTGGGACTAGCGGGAGAAATGAGCAGTTCTTC.